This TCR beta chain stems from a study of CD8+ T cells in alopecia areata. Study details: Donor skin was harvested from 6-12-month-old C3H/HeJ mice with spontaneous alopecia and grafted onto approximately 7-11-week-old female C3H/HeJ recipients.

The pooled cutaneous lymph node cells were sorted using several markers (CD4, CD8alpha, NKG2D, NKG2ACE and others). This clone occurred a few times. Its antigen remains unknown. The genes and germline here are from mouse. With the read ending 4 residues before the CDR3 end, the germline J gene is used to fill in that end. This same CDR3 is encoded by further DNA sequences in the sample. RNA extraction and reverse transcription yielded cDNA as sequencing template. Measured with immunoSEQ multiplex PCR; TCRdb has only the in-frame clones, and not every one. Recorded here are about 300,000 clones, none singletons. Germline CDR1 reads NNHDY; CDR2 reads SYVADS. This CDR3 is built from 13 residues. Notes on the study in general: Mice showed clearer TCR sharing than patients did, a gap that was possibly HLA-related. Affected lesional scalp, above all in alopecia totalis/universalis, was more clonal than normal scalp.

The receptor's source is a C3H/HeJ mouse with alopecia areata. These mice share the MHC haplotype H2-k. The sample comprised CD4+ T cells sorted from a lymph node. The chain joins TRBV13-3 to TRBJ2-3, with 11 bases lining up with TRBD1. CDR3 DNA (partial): TGTGCCAGCACCGGGACAGGGGGAGAA. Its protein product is CASTGTGGE. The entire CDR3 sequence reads CASTGTGGETLYF.